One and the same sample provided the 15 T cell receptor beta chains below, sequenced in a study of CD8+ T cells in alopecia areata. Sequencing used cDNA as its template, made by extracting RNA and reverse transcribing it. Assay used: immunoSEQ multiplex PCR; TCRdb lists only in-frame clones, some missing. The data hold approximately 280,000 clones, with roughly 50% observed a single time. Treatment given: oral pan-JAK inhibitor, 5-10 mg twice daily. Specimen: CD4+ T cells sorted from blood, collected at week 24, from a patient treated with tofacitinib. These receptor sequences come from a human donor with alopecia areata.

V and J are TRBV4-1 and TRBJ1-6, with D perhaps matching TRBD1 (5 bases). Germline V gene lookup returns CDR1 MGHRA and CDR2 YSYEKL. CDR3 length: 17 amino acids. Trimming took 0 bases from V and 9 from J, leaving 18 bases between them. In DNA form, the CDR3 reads TGCGCCAGCAGCCAAGATCTCCAAACAGGAAGGGGTTCACCCCTCCACTTT. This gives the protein CASSQDLQTGRGSPLHF.

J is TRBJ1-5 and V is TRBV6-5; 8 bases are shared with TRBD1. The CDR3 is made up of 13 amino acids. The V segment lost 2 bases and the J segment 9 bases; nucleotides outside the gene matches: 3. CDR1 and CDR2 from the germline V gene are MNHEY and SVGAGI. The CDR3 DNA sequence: TGTGCCAGCAGTTACACAGGGGGTTTGCCCCAGCATTTT. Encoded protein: CASSYTGGLPQHF.

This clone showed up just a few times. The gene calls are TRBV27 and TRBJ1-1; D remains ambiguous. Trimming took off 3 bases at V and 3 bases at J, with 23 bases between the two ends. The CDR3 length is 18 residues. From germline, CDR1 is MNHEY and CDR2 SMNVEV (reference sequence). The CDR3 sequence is CASSFGPPATYPDTEAFF. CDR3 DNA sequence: TGTGCCAGCAGTTTTGGGCCCCCCGCTACATACCCAGACACTGAAGCTTTCTTT.

The CDR3 sequence: CASRTGRVYGANVLTF. DNA for the CDR3: TGTGCCAGCAGGACAGGGAGGGTGTACGGGGCCAACGTCCTGACTTTC. The chain joins TRBV27 to TRBJ2-6; the D call may be TRBD1 or TRBD2 (7 bases each). With 6 bases removed from V and 4 bases from J, the gap between germline ends came to 16 bases. CDR3 length equals 16 residues. Germline V CDR1 and CDR2: MNHEY, SMNVEV (reference sequence).

CDR3 protein: CAWSAGRETQYF. The CDR3 DNA is TGTGCCTGGAGTGCGGGGCGGGAGACCCAGTACTTC. The gene calls are TRBV30 and TRBJ2-5; the D gene could be TRBD1 or TRBD2 (5 bases each). V was pared by 1 base and J by 5 bases, with 8 bases between. The CDR3 length is 12 residues. From germline, CDR1 is GTSNPN and CDR2 SVGIG (reference sequence).

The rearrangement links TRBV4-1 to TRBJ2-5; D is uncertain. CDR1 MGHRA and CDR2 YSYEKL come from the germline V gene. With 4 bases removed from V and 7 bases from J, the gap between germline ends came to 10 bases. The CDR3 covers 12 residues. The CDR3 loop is CASSPPMGTQYF. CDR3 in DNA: TGCGCCAGCAGCCCTCCCATGGGGACCCAGTACTTC.

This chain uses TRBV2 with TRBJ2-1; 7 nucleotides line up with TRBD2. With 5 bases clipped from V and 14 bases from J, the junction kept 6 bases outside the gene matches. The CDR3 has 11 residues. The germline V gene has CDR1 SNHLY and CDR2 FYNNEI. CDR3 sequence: CASSTGTTKFF. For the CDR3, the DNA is TGTGCCAGCAGTACCGGGACTACAAAGTTCTTC.

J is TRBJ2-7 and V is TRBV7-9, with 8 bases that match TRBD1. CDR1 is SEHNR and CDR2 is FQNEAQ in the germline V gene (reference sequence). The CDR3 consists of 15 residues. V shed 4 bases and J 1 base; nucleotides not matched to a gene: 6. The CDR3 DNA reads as TGTGCCAGCAGCTCAGGGGGCTCGGATTCCTACGAGCAGTACTTC. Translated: CASSSGGSDSYEQYF.

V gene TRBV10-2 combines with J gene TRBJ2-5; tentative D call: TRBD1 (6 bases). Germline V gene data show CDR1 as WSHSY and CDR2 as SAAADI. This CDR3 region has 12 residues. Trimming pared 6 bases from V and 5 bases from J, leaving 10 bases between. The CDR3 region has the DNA TGCGCCAGCAGCCACAGGGAGGAGACCCAGTACTTC. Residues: CASSHREETQYF.

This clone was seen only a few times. DNA for the CDR3: TGTGCCAGCAGCTTGGAAATGGGTGGACGTTCACCCCTCCACTTT. Translated, it gives CASSLEMGGRSPLHF. V gene TRBV5-4 combines with J gene TRBJ1-6; D not certain. Germline CDR1 SGHNT, CDR2 YYREEE (reference sequence). V was trimmed by 0 bases and J by 9 bases, leaving 13 bases between them. The CDR3 length is 15 residues.

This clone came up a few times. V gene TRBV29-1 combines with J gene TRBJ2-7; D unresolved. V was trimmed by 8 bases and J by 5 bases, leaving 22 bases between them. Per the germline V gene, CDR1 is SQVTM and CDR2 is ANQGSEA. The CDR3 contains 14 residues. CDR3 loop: CSLPFARTNDEQYF. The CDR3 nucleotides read TGCAGCCTCCCCTTTGCCCGGACCAACGACGAGCAGTACTTC.

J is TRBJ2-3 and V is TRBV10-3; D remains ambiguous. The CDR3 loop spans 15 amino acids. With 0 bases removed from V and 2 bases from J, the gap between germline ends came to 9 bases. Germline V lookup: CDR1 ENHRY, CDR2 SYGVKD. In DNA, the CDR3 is TGTGCCATCAGTGAGTCTACTACAACCACAGATACGCAGTATTTT. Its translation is CAISESTTTTDTQYF.

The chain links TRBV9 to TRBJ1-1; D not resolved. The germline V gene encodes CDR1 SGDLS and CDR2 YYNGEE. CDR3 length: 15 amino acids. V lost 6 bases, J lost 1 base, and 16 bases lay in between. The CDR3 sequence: CASTSTPLKNTEAFF. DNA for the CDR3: TGTGCCAGCACCTCAACGCCCCTTAAGAACACTGAAGCTTTCTTT.

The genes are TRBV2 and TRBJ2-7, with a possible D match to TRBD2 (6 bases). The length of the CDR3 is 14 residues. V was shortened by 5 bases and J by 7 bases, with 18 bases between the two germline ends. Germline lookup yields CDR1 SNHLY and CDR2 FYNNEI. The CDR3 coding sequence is TGTGCCAGCAGTTGGACTACCCTGGCTAAAGAGCAGTACTTC. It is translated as CASSWTTLAKEQYF.

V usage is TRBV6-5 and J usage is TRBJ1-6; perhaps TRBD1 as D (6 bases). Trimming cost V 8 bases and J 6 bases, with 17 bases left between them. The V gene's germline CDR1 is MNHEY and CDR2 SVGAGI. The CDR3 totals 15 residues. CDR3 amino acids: CASGINRAGNSPLHF. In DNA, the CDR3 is TGTGCCAGCGGGATAAACAGGGCCGGTAATTCACCCCTCCACTTT.